The source of this TCR beta chain is a study of cytomegalovirus exposure and HLA in healthy donors. The CDR3 is made up of 15 amino acids. Germline CDR1 SGHTS, CDR2 YDEGEE. Trimming took off 6 bases at V and 6 bases at J, with 21 bases between the two ends. PCR amplification relied on 60 Vbeta primers (plus 13 Jbeta primers). Sequencing was performed with immunoSEQ multiplex PCR; in TCRdb, only in-frame clones are kept and a portion is missing. The sample has approximately 100,000 clones, 75% seen once. Likely unrecorded immune exposures existed in these nominally healthy donors. V and J are TRBV5-8 and TRBJ1-2, with D perhaps TRBD1 (5 bases). The specimen sequenced was PBMCs. The sequence was obtained from a man in his fifties or sixties in good health and CMV-seronegative. The chain's CDR3 is CASTTQGRAWDGYTF. In nucleotides, the CDR3 is TGTGCCAGCACCACCCAGGGCAGGGCATGGGATGGCTACACCTTC. Full variable domain (outside the CDR3, taken from reference TRBV5-8 and TRBJ1-2): EAGVTQSPTHLIKTRGQQATLRCSPISGHTSVYWYQQALGLGLQFLLWYDEGEERNRGNFPPRFSGRQFPNYSSELNVNALELEDSALYLCASTTQGRAWDGYTFGSGTRLTVV.